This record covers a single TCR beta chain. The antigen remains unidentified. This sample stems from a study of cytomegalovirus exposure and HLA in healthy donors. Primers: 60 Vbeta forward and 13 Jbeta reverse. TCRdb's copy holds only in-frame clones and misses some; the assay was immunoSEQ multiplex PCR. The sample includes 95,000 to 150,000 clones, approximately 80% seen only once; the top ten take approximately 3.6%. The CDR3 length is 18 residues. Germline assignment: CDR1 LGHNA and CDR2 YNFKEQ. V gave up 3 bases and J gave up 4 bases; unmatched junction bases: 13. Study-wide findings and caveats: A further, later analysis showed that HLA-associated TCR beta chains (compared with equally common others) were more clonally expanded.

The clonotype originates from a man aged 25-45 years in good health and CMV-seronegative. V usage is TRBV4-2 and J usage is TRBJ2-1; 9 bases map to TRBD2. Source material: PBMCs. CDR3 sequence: CASSQSSGGAGGYNEQFF. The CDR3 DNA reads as TGTGCCAGCAGCCAGTCCAGCGGGGGAGCGGGGGGTTACAATGAGCAGTTCTTC.